This is a list of T cell receptor beta chains from one sample in a study of T cell responses to AZD1222 COVID-19 vaccine. The data were produced by immunoSEQ multiplex PCR, yet TCRdb's version contains in-frame clones alone and is incomplete. Of approximately 200,000 clones detected, about 87% appear once; the ten largest clones hold 2.5% to 3%. This specimen consisted of peripheral blood, obtained on day 0 of MenACWY control vaccination. The receptors derive from an adult in good health. CDR3s include the opening cysteine and the closing phenylalanine or tryptophan. The order of the fields is CDR3 protein, CDR3 DNA, J gene, V gene, D gene, clone size. D genes are given only for firm matches. Clone size, where shown, is once, few, many, or a class for clones that have expanded.

CDR3: CASSRTQPQHF; DNA: TGTGCCAGCAGCCGGACTCAGCCCCAGCATTTT; J: TRBJ1-5; V: TRBV21-1; D: NA; size: NA
CDR3: CASRSGTGGTEAFF; DNA: TGCGCCAGCAGATCCGGGACAGGGGGGACTGAAGCTTTCTTT; J: TRBJ1-1; V: TRBV5-1; D: TRBD1; size: NA
CDR3: CAWSGGRIGNQPQHF; DNA: TGTGCCTGGAGCGGTGGGCGTATTGGCAATCAGCCCCAGCATTTT; J: TRBJ1-5; V: TRBV30; D: NA; size: few
CDR3: CASSLFGGRFAKNIQYF; DNA: TGCGCCAGCAGCTTGTTCGGCGGGAGGTTTGCCAAAAACATTCAGTACTTC; J: TRBJ2-4; V: TRBV5-1; D: TRBD2; size: NA
CDR3: CASRQIAGLNTGELFF; DNA: TGTGCCAGCAGGCAGATAGCGGGGTTGAACACCGGGGAGCTGTTTTTT; J: TRBJ2-2; V: TRBV2; D: TRBD2; size: NA
CDR3: CASSFTLAGAGEELFF; DNA: TGCGCCAGCAGCTTCACACTAGCGGGGGCTGGCGAGGAGCTGTTTTTT; J: TRBJ2-2; V: TRBV5-1; D: TRBD2; size: NA
CDR3: CASKRPNTEAFF; DNA: TGTGCCAGTAAGCGGCCAAACACTGAAGCTTTCTTT; J: TRBJ1-1; V: TRBV19; D: NA; size: NA
CDR3: CASSSGTGPYEQYF; DNA: TGTGCCAGCAGCTCCGGGACAGGTCCTTACGAGCAGTACTTC; J: TRBJ2-7; V: TRBV7-9; D: TRBD1; size: NA
CDR3: CSAMGENTEAFF; DNA: TGCAGCGCCATGGGGGAAAACACTGAAGCTTTCTTT; J: TRBJ1-1; V: TRBV29-1; D: NA; size: NA
CDR3: CASMGQGGQPQHF; DNA: TGTGCCAGCATGGGGCAGGGTGGGCAGCCCCAGCATTTT; J: TRBJ1-5; V: TRBV27; D: NA; size: NA
CDR3: CASLGVGVNYGYTF; DNA: TGTGCCAGCTTGGGGGTTGGAGTCAACTATGGCTACACCTTC; J: TRBJ1-2; V: TRBV6-5; D: NA; size: once
CDR3: CASSLDGRVEGELFF; DNA: TGTGCCAGCAGCTTAGATGGCAGGGTAGAGGGAGAGCTGTTTTTT; J: TRBJ2-2; V: TRBV11-3; D: NA; size: NA
CDR3: CASTTGRTGELFF; DNA: TGTGCCAGCACCACCGGCCGCACCGGGGAGCTGTTTTTT; J: TRBJ2-2; V: TRBV6-6; D: NA; size: NA
CDR3: CATIKGQGASPEAFF; DNA: TGTGCCACCATTAAGGGACAGGGGGCGAGCCCTGAAGCTTTCTTT; J: TRBJ1-1; V: TRBV6-5; D: TRBD1; size: NA
CDR3: CASSLYLAGGTDTQYF; DNA: TGTGCCAGCAGCTTATATCTAGCGGGAGGGACAGATACGCAGTATTTT; J: TRBJ2-3; V: TRBV7-9; D: TRBD2; size: NA
CDR3: CASTDSYDEAFF; DNA: TGTGCCAGCACGGACAGTTATGATGAAGCTTTCTTT; J: TRBJ1-1; V: TRBV28; D: NA; size: NA
CDR3: CASSPPGGTYNEQFF; DNA: TGTGCCAGCTCACCACCGGGAGGAACCTACAATGAGCAGTTCTTC; J: TRBJ2-1; V: TRBV18; D: NA; size: NA
CDR3: CASSVEAQGYSPLHF; DNA: TGTGCCAGCAGCGTAGAGGCCCAGGGGTATTCACCCCTCCACTTT; J: TRBJ1-6; V: TRBV9; D: NA; size: NA
CDR3: CASRPNGYEQYF; DNA: TGTGCCAGCAGGCCCAATGGGTACGAGCAGTACTTC; J: TRBJ2-7; V: TRBV2; D: NA; size: NA
CDR3: CASSSGQGLNEQYF; DNA: TGTGCCAGCAGCTCGGGACAGGGGTTAAACGAGCAGTACTTC; J: TRBJ2-7; V: TRBV7-2; D: TRBD1; size: NA